Following are 26 T cell receptor beta chains from one sample sequenced in a study of T-cell memory formation after mild COVID-19 (dated by TCRdb to 2020 to 2022). Receptors were amplified or captured by 5' RACE. Sequencing relied on an Illumina NovaSeq 6000. The public reads were quality trimmed at Q25 with fastp and then assembled into clones with MiXCR by TCRdb, keeping productive beta chains. Entries are consolidated by CDR3 protein sequence, retaining the most common genes and DNA. Recorded for this sample are fewer than 350,000 distinct CDR3 sequences; approximately 15% of them occurred a single time. Around a fifth of the sample goes to the ten largest clones. Sequencing was carried out using PBMCs or a T cell subset sorted from them (not recorded which). These receptors all stem from a man aged 18 to 29 who had mild COVID-19 (a few samples of this study predate the infection). The sample titles of this study are shuffled in the database, so cell type and time point are left out; the donor was told from shared clones.

There are a few counts of this clonotype. This chain connects TRBV5-1 to TRBJ2-7, with 10 bases fitting TRBD2. The trim removed 5 bases at V and 4 bases at J, leaving 6 bases unmatched. CDR1 and CDR2 (germline): SGHRS, YFSETQ. This CDR3 contains 14 residues. The DNA of the CDR3 is TGCGCCAGCAGGTGGACTAGCGGAGTTTACGAGCAGTACTTC. Protein product: CASRWTSGVYEQYF.

The chain joins TRBV5-1 to TRBJ1-4, with D possibly TRBD1 on 6 matching bases. Germline V gives CDR1 SGHRS, CDR2 YFSETQ. This CDR3 region has 17 residues. V dropped 4 bases and J dropped 0 bases, with 16 bases sitting between them. Here the CDR3 reads CASSMQTGESTNEKLFF. The CDR3 coding sequence is TGCGCCAGCAGCATGCAGACAGGCGAATCAACTAATGAAAAACTGTTTTTT.

There are many counts of this clonotype. J is TRBJ2-3 and V is TRBV5-1; D is unclear. V gave up 4 bases and J gave up 6 bases, with 9 bases separating them. This CDR3 spans 12 amino acids. Looked up from germline, CDR1 is SGHRS and CDR2 is YFSETQ. The CDR3 loop is CASSVTGDTQYF. The CDR3 DNA is TGCGCCAGCAGCGTAACCGGGGATACGCAGTATTTT. Full variable domain (rest looked up from reference TRBV5-1 and TRBJ2-3): KAGVTQTPRYLIKTRGQQVTLSCSPISGHRSVSWYQQTPGQGLQFLFEYFSETQRNKGNFPGRFSGRQFSNSRSEMNVSTLELGDSALYLCASSVTGDTQYFGPGTRLTVL.

This clonotype appeared a few times. This rearrangement joins TRBV20-1 to TRBJ2-5; TRBD2 is a possible D gene (6 bases). The CDR3 spans 12 residues. Trimming took 5 bases from V and 3 from J, leaving 10 bases between them. Germline V lookup: CDR1 DFQATT, CDR2 SNEGSKA (reference sequence). The DNA for the CDR3 is TGCAGTGCTCCGACTAGGGAAGAGACCCAGTACTTC. Its translation: CSAPTREETQYF.

The chain combines TRBV2 with TRBJ2-1; 7 nucleotides align to TRBD2. Looked up from germline, CDR1 is SNHLY and CDR2 is FYNNEI. V trimming: 4 bases; J trimming: 0 bases; junction bases outside the gene matches: 3. The CDR3 has 15 residues. The CDR3 DNA is TGTGCCAGCAGTGTAGCGGGTCCCTCCTACAATGAGCAGTTCTTC. Amino acid sequence: CASSVAGPSYNEQFF.

This clonotype has just a few counts. The chain combines TRBV12-3 or TRBV12-4 with TRBJ2-6; tentative D call: TRBD1 (7 bases). Trimming removed 9 bases from V and 3 bases from J, with 15 bases in between. This CDR3 has 15 amino acids. As DNA, the CDR3 is TGTGCCAGTTCGCCCAGGGGGGTTGGGGCCAACGTCCTGACTTTC. Protein: CASSPRGVGANVLTF.

The table lists this clonotype with a few counts. CDR3 sequence reads: CASSEWRDETQYF. DNA for the CDR3: TGTGCCAGCAGTGAATGGAGGGATGAGACCCAGTACTTC. This chain links TRBV2 with TRBJ2-5; weak D call: TRBD2 (6 bases). Trimming left V 2 bases short and J 5 bases short, with 9 bases between. Germline loops: CDR1 SNHLY, CDR2 FYNNEI. This CDR3 is built from 13 residues.

This clonotype was counted a few times. The chain carries TRBV27 and TRBJ2-1; 14 bases are a match to TRBD2. This CDR3 has 17 residues. J lost 8 bases, V lost 5 bases, and 11 bases had no gene match. Germline CDR1 reads MNHEY; CDR2 reads SMNVEV (reference sequence). In DNA, the CDR3 is TGTGCCAGCAGTATGACGACTAGCGGGGGGGTTTGGGATGAGCAGTTCTTC. It is translated as CASSMTTSGGVWDEQFF.

The chain is built from TRBV4-1 and TRBJ2-3; D gene uncertain. Germline V gene data show CDR1 as MGHRA and CDR2 as YSYEKL. This CDR3 region has 14 residues. The ends were cut back, 3 bases at V and 1 base at J, with 8 bases in the middle. The CDR3 DNA reads TGCGCCAGCAGCCACTCTGGACGCACAGATACGCAGTATTTT. Translated, it gives CASSHSGRTDTQYF.

The J gene is TRBJ1-5, the V gene TRBV10-3, with D tentatively TRBD1 (6 bases). CDR1 ENHRY and CDR2 SYGVKD come from the germline V gene. V was clipped by 4 bases and J by 4 bases, with 11 bases between them. The CDR3 is 14 amino acids. CDR3 DNA sequence: TGTGCCATCAGTGGCAGGGGAGGGAATCAGCCCCAGCATTTT. Translation: CAISGRGGNQPQHF.

This clonotype came up many times. The genes are TRBV28 and TRBJ2-1; TRBD2 aligns across 8 bases. The trim removed 7 bases at V and 4 bases at J, leaving 6 bases unmatched. Germline values: CDR1 MDHEN, CDR2 SYDVKM. The CDR3 has 14 amino acids. The CDR3 loop is CASTSGGGYNEQFF. DNA for the CDR3: TGTGCCAGCACCTCCGGGGGGGGGTACAATGAGCAGTTCTTC. Together with reference TRBV28 and TRBJ2-1, the CDR3 gives the full variable domain: DVKVTQSSRYLVKRTGEKVFLECVQDMDHENMFWYRQDPGLGLRLIYFSYDVKMKEKGDIPEGYSVSREKKERFSLILESASTNQTSMYLCASTSGGGYNEQFFGPGTRLTVL.

As DNA, the CDR3 is TGCAGTGCTAGAGCGGGGTATAATTCACCCCTCCACTTT. Translation: CSARAGYNSPLHF. The chain links TRBV20-1 to TRBJ1-6; no definite D call. This CDR3 has 13 amino acids. Germline V CDR1 and CDR2: DFQATT, SNEGSKA (reference sequence). Trimming shortened V by 1 base and J by 4 bases, and 5 bases separated the two germline ends.

The gene calls are TRBV28 and TRBJ2-7, with 7 bases identical to TRBD1. The ends lost 8 bases at V and 5 bases at J; junction bases unmatched: 9. Germline V gene lookup returns CDR1 MDHEN and CDR2 SYDVKM. There are 13 residues in the CDR3. CDR3 DNA: TGTGCCAGCGGGGGACAGAATGGCAACGAGCAGTACTTC. It codes for CASGGQNGNEQYF.

This clonotype was detected many times. The chain carries TRBV7-9 and TRBJ1-2; D is undetermined. CDR1 and CDR2 from the germline V gene are SEHNR and FQNEAQ (reference sequence). The V gene lost 11 bases and the J gene lost 8 bases, with 21 bases spanning the gap. The CDR3 covers 13 residues. The CDR3 protein is CAGWNDPEGGYTF. The CDR3 nucleotides are TGTGCCGGGTGGAATGACCCCGAGGGAGGCTACACCTTC.

In its sample, this clonotype was seen a few times. The chain carries TRBV5-5 and TRBJ2-7; D ambiguous. CDR1 is SGHKS, CDR2 YYEKEE, per germline (reference sequence). CDR3 size: 13 residues. V was cut by 0 bases and J by 1 base, with 5 bases left in between. The CDR3 protein is CASSLDISYEQYV. CDR3 DNA: TGTGCCAGCAGCTTGGACATATCCTACGAGCAGTACGTC.

This clonotype was found many times. The V and J genes are TRBV5-1 and TRBJ2-1; TRBD2 matches 7 bases. The CDR3 is 15 amino acids. Germline V gene data show CDR1 as SGHRS and CDR2 as YFSETQ. V was pared by 4 bases and J by 2 bases, with 6 bases of the junction left unmatched. The CDR3 sequence: CASSLSGDPYNEQFF. The CDR3 DNA is TGCGCCAGCAGCCTAAGCGGGGATCCCTACAATGAGCAGTTCTTC.

This clonotype was detected ten times or more. The rearrangement links TRBV4-1 to TRBJ2-2; TRBD2 aligns across 7 bases. Germline loops: CDR1 MGHRA, CDR2 YSYEKL. The CDR3 has 17 residues. After removal of 4 bases from V and 2 bases from J, the junction contained 10 bases not matched to a gene. CDR3 nucleotides: TGCGCCAGCAGCCTTTATTTCCGGGACTACAACACCGGGGAGCTGTTTTTT. This sequence encodes CASSLYFRDYNTGELFF.

In its sample, this clonotype was seen a few times. The rearrangement joins TRBV5-5 to TRBJ2-1; 11 nucleotides align to TRBD2. The ends lost 1 base at V and 9 bases at J; junction bases unmatched: 9. CDR3 length: 16 amino acids. Germline loops: CDR1 SGHKS, CDR2 YYEKEE (reference sequence). Here the CDR3 reads CASSLLAGGRRGEQFF. The CDR3 DNA reads as TGTGCCAGCAGCTTGCTAGCGGGGGGACGACGCGGTGAGCAGTTCTTC.

In its sample, this clonotype was seen a few times. The chain links TRBV6-2 or TRBV6-3 to TRBJ2-7; 9 bases fit TRBD2. This CDR3 contains 15 residues. V lost 2 bases to trimming and J lost 4 bases; unmatched junction nucleotides: 6. CDR1 and CDR2 (germline): MNHEY, SVGEGT. CDR3 protein: CASSYSGGRRYEQYF. CDR3 bases: TGTGCCAGCAGTTACAGCGGGGGGCGAAGATACGAGCAGTACTTC.

Only a few counts were recorded for this clonotype. V usage is TRBV24-1 and J usage is TRBJ1-5; D perhaps matches TRBD1 (5 bases). V lost 4 bases, J lost 5 bases, and 11 bases lay in between. This CDR3 has 14 residues. Germline loops: CDR1 KGHDR, CDR2 SFDVKD. The CDR3 region is CATSDAGTYQPQHF. CDR3 sequence (DNA): TGTGCCACCAGTGACGCGGGGACGTATCAGCCCCAGCATTTT.

The chain links TRBV29-1 to TRBJ2-7, with a tentative D call TRBD2 (5 bases). CDR1 SQVTM and CDR2 ANQGSEA come from the germline V gene. Trimming removed 1 base at V and 1 base at J, with 17 bases between. This CDR3 region has 16 residues. The CDR3 bases are TGCAGCGTTGAAGGGCCCCTGTCGGGAAGTTCCTACGAGCAGTACTTC. Its translation is CSVEGPLSGSSYEQYF.

This clonotype showed up just a few times. V gene TRBV5-1 combines with J gene TRBJ2-5; 9 positions agree with TRBD2. The germline gives CDR1 SGHRS, CDR2 YFSETQ. Trimming removed 4 bases from V and 2 bases from J; junction bases left unmatched: 9. The CDR3 runs to 16 residues. CDR3 sequence reads: CASSLDPSGAQETQYF. The CDR3 nucleotides read TGCGCCAGCAGCCTGGACCCTAGCGGGGCTCAAGAGACCCAGTACTTC.

The chain uses TRBV6-5 and TRBJ1-2; no clear D. Germline CDR1 is MNHEY and CDR2 is SVGAGI. V shed 0 bases and J shed 5 bases, with 13 bases lying between them. There are 15 residues in the CDR3. The CDR3 nucleotides read TGTGCCAGCAGTTACTCGGTCAACAGAGAGTATGGCTACACCTTC. It is translated as CASSYSVNREYGYTF.

The chain has TRBV11-2 and TRBJ2-5; the match to TRBD2 covers 13 bases. Germline-derived CDR1 and CDR2 are SGHAT and FQNNGV. Trimming took 5 bases from V and 4 from J; bases not matched to a gene: 7. This CDR3 comprises 16 residues. CDR3 coding DNA: TGTGCCAGCAGCCTGACTGGACTAGCGGGGGTAGAGACCCAGTACTTC. Its translation: CASSLTGLAGVETQYF.

This clonotype appeared many times. This chain connects TRBV29-1 to TRBJ2-7; 7 bases align to TRBD2. This CDR3 has 14 amino acids. Germline lookup yields CDR1 SQVTM and CDR2 ANQGSEA. V was pared by 6 bases and J by 4 bases, with 12 bases of the junction left unmatched. CDR3 in amino acids: CSVEVPGTKYEQYF. The CDR3 DNA is TGCAGCGTGGAGGTCCCGGGGACTAAATACGAGCAGTACTTC.

The V and J genes are TRBV7-9 and TRBJ1-2; tentatively, D is TRBD1 (5 bases). Trimming cost V 1 base and J 4 bases, with 10 bases left between them. Per the germline V gene, CDR1 is SEHNR and CDR2 is FQNEAQ (reference sequence). This CDR3 is built from 14 residues. This chain's CDR3 is CASSLEGVRYGYTF. In DNA form, the CDR3 reads TGTGCCAGCAGCTTAGAAGGGGTCCGCTATGGCTACACCTTC.